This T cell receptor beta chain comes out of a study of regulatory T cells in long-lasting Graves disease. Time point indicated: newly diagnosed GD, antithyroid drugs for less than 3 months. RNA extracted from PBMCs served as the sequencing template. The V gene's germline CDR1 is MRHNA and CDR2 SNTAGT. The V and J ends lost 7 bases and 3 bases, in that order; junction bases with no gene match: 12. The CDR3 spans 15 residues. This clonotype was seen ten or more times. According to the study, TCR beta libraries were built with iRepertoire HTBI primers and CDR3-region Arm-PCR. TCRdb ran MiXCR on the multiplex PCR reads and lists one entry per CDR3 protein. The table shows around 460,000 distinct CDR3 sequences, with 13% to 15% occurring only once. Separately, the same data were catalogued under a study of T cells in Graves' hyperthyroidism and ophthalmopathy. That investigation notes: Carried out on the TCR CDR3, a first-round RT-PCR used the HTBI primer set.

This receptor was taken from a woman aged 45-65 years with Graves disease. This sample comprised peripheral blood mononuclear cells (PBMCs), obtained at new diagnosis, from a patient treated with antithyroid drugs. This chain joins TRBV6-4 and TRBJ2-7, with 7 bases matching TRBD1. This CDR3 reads CASIEDGTDLYEQYF. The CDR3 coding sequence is TGTGCCAGCATCGAGGACGGGACAGACCTCTACGAGCAGTACTTC.